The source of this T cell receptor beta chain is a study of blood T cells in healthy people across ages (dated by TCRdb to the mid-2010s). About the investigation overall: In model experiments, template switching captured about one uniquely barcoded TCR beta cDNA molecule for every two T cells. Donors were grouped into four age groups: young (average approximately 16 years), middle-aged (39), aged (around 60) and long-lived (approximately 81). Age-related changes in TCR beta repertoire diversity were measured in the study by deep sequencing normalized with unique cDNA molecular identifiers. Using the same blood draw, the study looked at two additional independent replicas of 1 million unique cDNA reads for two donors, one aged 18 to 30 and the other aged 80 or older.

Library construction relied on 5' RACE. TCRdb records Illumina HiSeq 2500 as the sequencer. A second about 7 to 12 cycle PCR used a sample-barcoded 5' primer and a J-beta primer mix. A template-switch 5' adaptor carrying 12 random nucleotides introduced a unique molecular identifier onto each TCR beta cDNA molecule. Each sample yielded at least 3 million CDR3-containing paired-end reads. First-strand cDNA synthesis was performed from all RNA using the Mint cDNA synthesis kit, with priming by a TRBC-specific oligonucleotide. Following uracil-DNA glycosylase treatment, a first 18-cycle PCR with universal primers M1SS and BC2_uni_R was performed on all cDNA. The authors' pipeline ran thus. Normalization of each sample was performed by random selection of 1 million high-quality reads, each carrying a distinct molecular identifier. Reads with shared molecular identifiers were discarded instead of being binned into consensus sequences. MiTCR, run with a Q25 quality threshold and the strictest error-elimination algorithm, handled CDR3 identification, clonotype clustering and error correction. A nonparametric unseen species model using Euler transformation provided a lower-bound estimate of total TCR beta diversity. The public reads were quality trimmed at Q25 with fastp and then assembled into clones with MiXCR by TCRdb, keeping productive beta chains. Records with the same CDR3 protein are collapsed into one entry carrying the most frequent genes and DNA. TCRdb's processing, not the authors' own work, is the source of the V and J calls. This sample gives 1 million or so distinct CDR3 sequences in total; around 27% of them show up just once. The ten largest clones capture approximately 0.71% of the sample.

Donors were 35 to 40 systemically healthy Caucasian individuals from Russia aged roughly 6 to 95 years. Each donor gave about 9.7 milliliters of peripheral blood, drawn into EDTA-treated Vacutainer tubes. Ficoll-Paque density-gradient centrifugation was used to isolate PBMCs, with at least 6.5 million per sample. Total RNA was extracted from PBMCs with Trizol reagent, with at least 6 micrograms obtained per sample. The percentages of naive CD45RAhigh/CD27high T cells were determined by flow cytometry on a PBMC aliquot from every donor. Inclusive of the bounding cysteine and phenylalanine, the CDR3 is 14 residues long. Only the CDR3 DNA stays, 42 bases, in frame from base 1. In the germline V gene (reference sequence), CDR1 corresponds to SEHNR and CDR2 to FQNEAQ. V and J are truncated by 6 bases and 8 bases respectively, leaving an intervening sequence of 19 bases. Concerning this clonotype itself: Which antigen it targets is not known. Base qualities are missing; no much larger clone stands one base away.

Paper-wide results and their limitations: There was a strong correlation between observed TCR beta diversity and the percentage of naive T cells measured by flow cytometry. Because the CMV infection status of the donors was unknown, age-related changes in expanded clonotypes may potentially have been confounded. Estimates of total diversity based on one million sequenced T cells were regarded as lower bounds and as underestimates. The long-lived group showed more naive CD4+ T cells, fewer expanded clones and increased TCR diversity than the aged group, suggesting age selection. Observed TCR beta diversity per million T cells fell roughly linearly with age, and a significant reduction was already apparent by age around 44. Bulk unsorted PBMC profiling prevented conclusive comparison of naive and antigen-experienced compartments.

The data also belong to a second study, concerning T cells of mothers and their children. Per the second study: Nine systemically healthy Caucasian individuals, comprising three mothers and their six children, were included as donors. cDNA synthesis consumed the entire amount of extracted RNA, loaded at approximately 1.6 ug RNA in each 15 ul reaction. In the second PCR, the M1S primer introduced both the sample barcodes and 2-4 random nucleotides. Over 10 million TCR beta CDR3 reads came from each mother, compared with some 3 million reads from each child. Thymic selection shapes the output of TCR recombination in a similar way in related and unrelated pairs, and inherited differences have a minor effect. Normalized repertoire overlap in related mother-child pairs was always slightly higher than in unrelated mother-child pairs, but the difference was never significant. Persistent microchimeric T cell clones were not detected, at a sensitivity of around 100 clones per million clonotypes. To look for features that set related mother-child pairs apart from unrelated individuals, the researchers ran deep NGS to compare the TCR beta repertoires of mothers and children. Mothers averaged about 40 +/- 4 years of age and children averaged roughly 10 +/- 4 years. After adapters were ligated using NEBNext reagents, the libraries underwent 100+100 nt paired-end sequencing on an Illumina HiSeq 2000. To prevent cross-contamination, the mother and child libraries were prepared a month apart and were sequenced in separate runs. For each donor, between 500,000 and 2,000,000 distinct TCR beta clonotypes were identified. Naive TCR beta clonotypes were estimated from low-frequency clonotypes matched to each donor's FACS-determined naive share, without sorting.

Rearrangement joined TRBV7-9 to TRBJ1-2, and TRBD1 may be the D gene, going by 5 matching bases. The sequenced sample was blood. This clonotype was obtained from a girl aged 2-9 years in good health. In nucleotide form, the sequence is TGTGCCAGCAGGCGAGGAGGGGCACTCTCGGGCTACACCTTC. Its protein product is CASRRGGALSGYTF.